These 25 T cell receptor beta chains originate from one sample sequenced in a study of beta chain features in type 1 diabetes. Overall study findings and caveats: Moderate but significant shortening of TCRB CDR3s was recorded in all four CD4+ subsets from Type 1 diabetes patients.

What was sequenced were expressed TCRB transcripts, since all of the isolated RNA had been reverse transcribed. Data came from immunoSEQ multiplex PCR; TCRdb stores just in-frame clones and leaves some out. The sample shows around 250,000 clones, around 25% of them seen only once. These receptors' antigens are unknown. The sample consisted of naive CD4+ T cells from blood. Receptor source: a woman aged 25-40 years with type 1 diabetes.

This clone was counted only a few times. The chain combines TRBV9 with TRBJ2-1; TRBD2 matches at 9 bases. The CDR3 spans 16 residues. The germline V gene encodes CDR1 SGDLS and CDR2 YYNGEE. The ends lost 3 bases at V and 7 bases at J; junction bases unmatched: 11. CDR3: CASSAELAGAGNEQFF. The CDR3 bases are TGTGCCAGCAGCGCTGAATTAGCGGGAGCAGGAAATGAGCAGTTCTTC. The full variable domain, rest sourced from reference TRBV9 and TRBJ2-1, is DSGVTQTPKHLITATGQRVTLRCSPRSGDLSVYWYQQSLDQGLQFLIQYYNGEERAKGNILERFSAQQFPDLHSELNLSSLELGDSALYFCASSAELAGAGNEQFFGPGTRLTVL.

This clone turned up a few times. V and J are TRBV7-9 and TRBJ2-1; 10 nucleotides line up with TRBD2. Germline assignment: CDR1 SEHNR and CDR2 FQNEAQ (reference sequence). There are 15 residues in the CDR3. V gave up 3 bases and J gave up 8 bases; unmatched junction bases: 7. For the CDR3, the DNA is TGTGCCAGCAGCTTCCTAGCGGGAGCTCTCTATGAGCAGTTCTTC. It codes for CASSFLAGALYEQFF.

The chain employs TRBV7-3 and TRBJ1-2, with 9 bases lining up with TRBD1. The CDR3 is made up of 13 amino acids. J lost 6 bases, V lost 4 bases, and 3 bases had no gene match. Per germline, CDR1 SGHTA and CDR2 FQGTGA. This CDR3 is CASSSRQGDGYTF. The CDR3 nucleotides are TGTGCCAGCAGCTCCCGACAGGGGGATGGCTACACCTTC.

V usage is TRBV5-1 and J usage is TRBJ1-1; D gene ambiguous. V was trimmed by 4 bases and J by 1 base, leaving 8 bases between them. CDR1 SGHRS and CDR2 YFSETQ come from the germline V gene. This CDR3 comprises 13 residues. The CDR3 DNA sequence: TGCGCCAGCAGCCGGACTGAGAACACTGAAGCTTTCTTT. Translated: CASSRTENTEAFF.

A word on this clone: Different DNA sequences within this sample yield the same CDR3. This chain joins TRBV30 and TRBJ2-1; 11 positions agree with TRBD2. The CDR3 is 14 amino acids. Germline loops: CDR1 GTSNPN, CDR2 SVGIG (reference sequence). V lost 0 bases, J lost 6 bases, and 1 base stayed unmatched. The CDR3 spells CAWSVLAGANEQFF. In DNA, the CDR3 is TGTGCCTGGAGTGTACTAGCGGGAGCCAATGAGCAGTTCTTC.

The CDR3 nucleotides are TGCGCCAGCAGCTTGGAAGGGACTAGCGGCTACAATGAGCAGTTCTTC. Its translation is CASSLEGTSGYNEQFF. The rearrangement links TRBV5-1 to TRBJ2-1; TRBD2 aligns across 11 bases. V dropped 0 bases and J dropped 3; count of bases not matched to a gene: 2. This CDR3 is 16 amino acids long. In germline, CDR1 is SGHRS, CDR2 YFSETQ. Filled out from reference TRBV5-1 and TRBJ2-1, the complete variable domain reads KAGVTQTPRYLIKTRGQQVTLSCSPISGHRSVSWYQQTPGQGLQFLFEYFSETQRNKGNFPGRFSGRQFSNSRSEMNVSTLELGDSALYLCASSLEGTSGYNEQFFGPGTRLTVL.

The rearrangement links TRBV2 to TRBJ1-5, with TRBD1 identical over 10 bases. The CDR3 spans 13 residues. Trimming cost V 6 bases and J 4 bases; bases outside gene matches: 0. CDR1 is SNHLY and CDR2 is FYNNEI in the germline V gene. CDR3 in DNA: TGTGCCAGCAGGGACAGGGGGAATCAGCCCCAGCATTTT. It is translated as CASRDRGNQPQHF.

The CDR3 sequence: CASSLGRGVMKFF. The CDR3 region has the DNA TGTGCCAGCAGTTTAGGGCGGGGGGTGATGAAGTTCTTC. V is TRBV28 and J is TRBJ2-1, with 8 bases that match TRBD2. The CDR3 length is 13 residues. CDR1 and CDR2 (germline): MDHEN, SYDVKM. V shed 2 bases and J 14 bases; nucleotides not matched to a gene: 8.

A few counts support this clone. V gene TRBV29-1 combines with J gene TRBJ2-4; 8 bases fit TRBD1. The CDR3 runs to 14 residues. The germline V gene encodes CDR1 SQVTM and CDR2 ANQGSEA. V lost 5 bases to trimming and J lost 0 bases; unmatched junction nucleotides: 3. CDR3 sequence (DNA): TGCAGCGTTACAGGGGGTAGAGCCAAAAACATTCAGTACTTC. It yields the protein CSVTGGRAKNIQYF.

This chain uses TRBV2 with TRBJ2-5, with D possibly being TRBD2 (6 bases). From germline, CDR1 is SNHLY and CDR2 FYNNEI. The CDR3 sequence is 13 residues long. The ends were cut back, 8 bases at V and 3 bases at J, with 13 bases in the middle. In nucleotides, the CDR3 is TGTGCCAGCGGCGGGGAACCCGAAGAGACCCAGTACTTC. It is translated as CASGGEPEETQYF.

This chain uses TRBV4-1 with TRBJ2-2, with a tentative D call TRBD1 (5 bases). This CDR3 contains 15 residues. Germline-derived CDR1 and CDR2 are MGHRA and YSYEKL. Trimming removed 5 bases at V and 0 bases at J, with 10 bases between. The CDR3 region is CASSRTNSNTGELFF. CDR3 nucleotide sequence: TGCGCCAGCAGCAGGACAAACTCGAACACCGGGGAGCTGTTTTTT.

The CDR3 loop is CASSLSGAYEQYF. For the CDR3, the DNA is TGTGCCAGCAGTTTATCAGGGGCGTACGAGCAGTACTTC. V is TRBV28 and J is TRBJ2-7; maybe TRBD1 (6 bases). Germline lookup yields CDR1 MDHEN and CDR2 SYDVKM. This CDR3 comprises 13 residues. The germline V and J ends were trimmed by 1 base and 4 bases, with 8 bases remaining between them.

The J gene is TRBJ1-3, the V gene TRBV28; TRBD1 matches at 7 bases. The CDR3 runs to 16 residues. Per germline, CDR1 MDHEN and CDR2 SYDVKM. The J segment lost 0 bases and the V segment lost 10 bases, leaving 12 bases of the junction unmatched. CDR3 nucleotide sequence: TGTGCCACCCTTCCGGGACAGACATTCTCTGGAAACACCATATATTTT. This sequence encodes CATLPGQTFSGNTIYF.

The rearrangement uses TRBV18 and TRBJ2-5; TRBD2 aligns across 12 bases. This CDR3 comprises 16 residues. J was trimmed by 3 bases and V by 3 bases; bases with no gene match: 5. Germline V gene data show CDR1 as KGHSH and CDR2 as LQKENI. In nucleotides, the CDR3 is TGTGCCAGCTCACCTATGACTAGCGGGGGCGAAGAGACCCAGTACTTC. This translates into CASSPMTSGGEETQYF.

The chain carries TRBV6-1 and TRBJ1-2; D might be TRBD1 (5 bases). In germline, CDR1 is MNHNS, CDR2 SASEGT. The CDR3 totals 15 residues. The V and J ends lost 1 base and 4 bases respectively, with 13 bases between them. CDR3 protein: CASSEGQGGIYGYTF. The CDR3 DNA is TGTGCCAGCAGTGAAGGGCAGGGTGGGATCTATGGCTACACCTTC.

This clone came up a few times. This chain connects TRBV10-3 to TRBJ2-1; D is possibly TRBD1 (5 bases). V lost 2 bases, J lost 4 bases, and 6 bases lay in between. CDR1 ENHRY and CDR2 SYGVKD come from the germline V gene. This CDR3 is built from 13 residues. DNA of the CDR3: TGTGCCATCAGTGAGGACAGTTACAATGAGCAGTTCTTC. As protein: CAISEDSYNEQFF.

This sequence joins TRBV11-3 and TRBJ1-1; D unclear. Germline V lookup: CDR1 SGHNT, CDR2 YENEEA. CDR3 length equals 14 residues. Trimming removed 3 bases at V and 0 bases at J, with 8 bases between. CDR3: CASSFTSMNTEAFF. Here the CDR3 DNA reads TGTGCCAGCAGCTTTACTAGTATGAACACTGAAGCTTTCTTT. Supplemented by reference TRBV11-3 and TRBJ1-1, the full variable domain reads EAGVVQSPRYKIIEKKQPVAFWCNPISGHNTLYWYLQNLGQGPELLIRYENEEAVDDSQLPKDRFSAERLKGVDSTLKIQPAELGDSAVYLCASSFTSMNTEAFFGQGTRLTVV.

This chain joins TRBV19 and TRBJ1-2, with 10 nucleotides matching TRBD1. The V and J ends lost 4 bases and 8 bases, in that order; junction bases with no gene match: 7. Per germline, CDR1 LNHDA and CDR2 SQIVND (reference sequence). The CDR3 covers 14 residues. The CDR3 DNA follows: TGTGCCAGTAGTAACCGGGACAGGGGAAGAGGCTACACCTTC. Amino acid sequence: CASSNRDRGRGYTF. Full variable domain (missing parts from reference TRBV19 and TRBJ1-2): DGGITQSPKYLFRKEGQNVTLSCEQNLNHDAMYWYRQDPGQGLRLIYYSQIVNDFQKGDIAEGYSVSREKKESFPLTVTSAQKNPTAFYLCASSNRDRGRGYTFGSGTRLTVV.

V is TRBV10-3 and J is TRBJ2-5, with 8 bases fitting TRBD1. The V segment lost 6 bases and the J segment 4 bases; nucleotides outside the gene matches: 7. Germline V gene sequence: CDR1 ENHRY, CDR2 SYGVKD. The CDR3 is made up of 14 amino acids. The CDR3 spells CAIREDRARETQYF. CDR3 DNA: TGTGCCATCAGGGAGGACAGGGCTCGAGAGACCCAGTACTTC.

The rearrangement uses TRBV9 and TRBJ2-5, with 7 bases identical to TRBD2. V lost 0 bases, J lost 2 bases, and 4 bases stayed unmatched. Germline CDR1 reads SGDLS; CDR2 reads YYNGEE. The CDR3 is 15 amino acids. The CDR3 loop is CASSVGPSGQETQYF. The DNA of the CDR3 is TGTGCCAGCAGCGTAGGTCCTAGCGGTCAAGAGACCCAGTACTTC.

In this sample, this clone turned up a few times. V usage is TRBV15 and J usage is TRBJ2-7; TRBD1 is a possible D gene (5 bases). V lost 5 bases and J 3 bases, leaving 14 bases between the germline ends. The CDR3 is 14 residues long. Germline assignment: CDR1 LNHNV and CDR2 YYDKDF (reference sequence). Here the CDR3 reads CATSGRQMNYEQYF. The CDR3 DNA is TGTGCCACCAGCGGTAGACAGATGAACTACGAGCAGTACTTC.

This clone was recorded a few times. The J gene is TRBJ2-7, the V gene TRBV11-1, with D possibly TRBD2 on 6 matching bases. Germline V gene lookup returns CDR1 SGHAT and CDR2 FQDESV (reference sequence). Trimming removed 1 base at V and 2 bases at J, with 15 bases between. CDR3 size: 16 residues. DNA for the CDR3: TGTGCCAGCAGCTTAGTTGGAGGGTCCGCCACCTACGAGCAGTACTTC. Protein sequence: CASSLVGGSATYEQYF.

This clone has just a few counts. The chain uses TRBV7-9 and TRBJ2-1, with 9 bases identical to TRBD1. CDR3 size: 16 residues. V lost 0 bases, J lost 6 bases, and 6 bases stayed unmatched. CDR1 is SEHNR and CDR2 is FQNEAQ in the germline V gene (reference sequence). CDR3 sequence reads: CASSLAGTGRLNEQFF. In nucleotides, the CDR3 is TGTGCCAGCAGCTTAGCCGGGACAGGGAGGCTCAATGAGCAGTTCTTC.

Note on this clone: Other DNA sequences in this specimen translate into the identical CDR3. The chain carries TRBV18 and TRBJ2-5; 10 bases agree with TRBD2. The V gene's germline CDR1 is KGHSH and CDR2 LQKENI. The CDR3 has 15 residues. Germline trimming cut 3 bases from V and 2 bases from J; bases unmatched to any gene: 3. CDR3 sequence (DNA): TGTGCCAGCTCACCCCGGACTAGCGGACAAGAGACCCAGTACTTC. Translation gives CASSPRTSGQETQYF.

The chain couples TRBV19 to TRBJ2-1; 10 bases are shared with TRBD1. With V trimmed by 3 bases and J by 8 bases, 7 bases remained unmatched. CDR1 is LNHDA and CDR2 is SQIVND in the germline V gene (reference sequence). The CDR3 loop spans 15 amino acids. The CDR3 loop is CASSIQGQGFYEQFF. The CDR3 nucleotides are TGTGCCAGTAGTATCCAGGGACAGGGGTTTTATGAGCAGTTCTTC.